A selection of T cell receptor beta chains follows, all from one sample in a study of blood T cell repertoires in COVID-19. The repertoire was sequenced with immunoSEQ multiplex PCR; TCRdb's copy has only in-frame clones and lacks some. The sample includes 200,000 to 250,000 clones, 80% to 85% of them seen just once. The sequencing input was peripheral blood. The receptors come from a woman aged 55 to 70 with acute or convalescent COVID-19. The CDR3 runs from the conserved cysteine through the conserved F or W. D genes are given only for firm matches. Size tells how often a clone was seen (once, few, many) or the class of an expanded clone, and some rows leave it out.

v_call	clone_size	d_call	j_call	cdr3_aa	cdr3_nt
TRBV5-1	.	TRBD1	TRBJ1-1	CASSLDRGGTEAFF	TGCGCCAGCAGCTTGGACAGGGGAGGCACTGAAGCTTTCTTT
TRBV7-7	.	TRBD1	TRBJ2-7	CASSRDRGDEQYF	TGTGCTAGCAGCCGGGACAGGGGGGACGAGCAGTACTTC
TRBV30	.	TRBD1	TRBJ2-1	CAWRNRDRGYNEQFF	TGTGCCTGGAGGAACCGGGACAGGGGGTACAATGAGCAGTTCTTC
TRBV6-5	.	TRBD1	TRBJ2-3	CASSFRQGQPPDTQYF	TGTGCCAGCAGTTTCCGACAGGGCCAACCACCAGATACGCAGTATTTT
TRBV6-5	.	.	TRBJ1-2	CASSQPPREGYTF	TGTGCCAGCAGCCAACCGCCGCGGGAAGGCTACACCTTC
TRBV2	.	.	TRBJ1-5	CASSEGRGGRNQPQHF	TGTGCCAGCAGTGAGGGGAGGGGTGGACGCAATCAGCCCCAGCATTTT
TRBV2	once	.	TRBJ2-7	CASTPVKLYEQYF	TGTGCCAGCACCCCTGTGAAGCTATACGAGCAGTACTTC
TRBV4-2	.	.	TRBJ1-2	CASSQVVTADYGYTF	TGTGCCAGCAGCCAAGTTGTTACAGCGGATTATGGCTACACCTTC
TRBV12-3/TRBV12-4	.	.	TRBJ1-1	CASSAAAAEAFF	TGTGCCAGCAGCGCCGCAGCGGCTGAAGCTTTCTTT
TRBV11-2	.	.	TRBJ2-1	CASSLIPGGDEQFF	TGTGCCAGCAGCTTAATCCCCGGAGGGGATGAGCAGTTCTTC
TRBV29-1	.	.	TRBJ1-1	CSVVGAGGTEAFF	TGCAGCGTTGTCGGGGCCGGGGGCACTGAAGCTTTCTTT
TRBV5-4	.	.	TRBJ2-7	CASSIGSYEQYF	TGTGCCAGCAGTATCGGGTCCTACGAGCAGTACTTC
TRBV6-1	.	TRBD2	TRBJ2-1	CASSVSSGGIGQDEQFF	TGTGCCAGCAGTGTGAGTAGCGGGGGAATAGGACAGGATGAGCAGTTCTTC
TRBV28	.	.	TRBJ1-5	CASRLYPGGNQPQHF	TGTGCCAGCCGACTCTACCCGGGAGGCAATCAGCCCCAGCATTTT
TRBV3-1/TRBV3-2	.	.	TRBJ2-3	CASSQGGGATSTDTQYF	TGTGCCAGCAGCCAAGGGGGGGGCGCGACTAGCACAGATACGCAGTATTTT
TRBV27	.	TRBD1	TRBJ1-2	CASSPIQGAYLGYTF	TGTGCCAGCAGTCCGATACAGGGGGCATATCTTGGCTACACCTTC
TRBV6-1	.	.	TRBJ1-5	CASSDPSRTVQPQHF	TGTGCCAGCAGTGATCCCAGCCGGACAGTCCAGCCCCAGCATTTT
TRBV29-1	once	TRBD1	TRBJ1-1	CSADRGREAFF	TGCAGCGCAGACAGGGGGCGAGAAGCTTTCTTT
TRBV5-1	few	.	TRBJ2-7	CASSLEPSSYEQYF	TGCGCCAGCAGCTTGGAGCCGAGCTCCTACGAGCAGTACTTC
TRBV2	.	.	TRBJ1-2	CASADPLIGDGYTF	TGTGCCAGCGCCGACCCGTTGATAGGGGATGGCTACACCTTC
TRBV3-1/TRBV3-2	.	.	TRBJ1-3	CASSPGEGSISGNTIYF	TGTGCCAGCAGCCCAGGGGAGGGGTCGATCTCTGGAAACACCATATATTTT
TRBV19	.	.	TRBJ2-7	CASSGQRPPYEQYF	TGTGCCAGTAGTGGACAGAGACCCCCCTACGAGCAGTACTTC
TRBV6-5	.	.	TRBJ2-1	CASSYTPGFYNEQFF	TGTGCCAGCAGTTATACGCCAGGGTTCTACAATGAGCAGTTCTTC
TRBV12-1	.	.	TRBJ1-1	CASSKGQGLFTEAFF	TGTGCCAGCAGCAAAGGACAGGGATTATTCACTGAAGCTTTCTTT
TRBV6-5	.	.	TRBJ2-7	CASSRDTYEQYF	TGTGCCAGCAGTAGGGACACCTACGAGCAGTACTTC
TRBV4-2	.	.	TRBJ1-3	CASSQWGQGNTIYF	TGTGCCAGCAGCCAATGGGGGCAAGGAAACACCATATATTTT
TRBV6-6	.	.	TRBJ1-1	CASSYSYRNEAFF	TGTGCCAGCAGTTACTCATACAGGAATGAAGCTTTCTTT
TRBV3-1/TRBV3-2	once	.	TRBJ1-2	CASSQVPGSPWGYTF	TGTGCCAGCAGCCAAGTCCCGGGGTCCCCTTGGGGCTACACCTTC
TRBV6-6	.	.	TRBJ1-5	CASSPGRGRGNQPQHF	TGTGCCAGCAGTCCAGGTCGGGGGAGGGGCAATCAGCCCCAGCATTTT
TRBV13	.	.	TRBJ2-7	CASSLGSGSSYEQYF	TGTGCCAGCAGCTTAGGCTCGGGAAGCTCCTACGAGCAGTACTTC
TRBV5-4	.	.	TRBJ1-2	CASSLDRLYGYTF	TGTGCCAGCAGCTTGGACAGGTTATATGGCTACACCTTC
TRBV18	.	TRBD2	TRBJ2-1	CASSRLPRGTSGDNEQFF	TGTGCCAGCTCGCGACTGCCACGCGGGACTAGCGGGGACAATGAGCAGTTCTTC
TRBV2	.	.	TRBJ1-2	CASSGGWGYTF	TGTGCCAGCAGTGGGGGCTGGGGCTACACCTTC
TRBV2	.	.	TRBJ2-7	CASSWEDTSSYEQYF	TGTGCCAGCAGTTGGGAGGACACAAGCTCCTACGAGCAGTACTTC
TRBV10-3	.	.	TRBJ2-5	CAISEPQGGGETQYF	TGTGCCATCAGTGAGCCTCAAGGGGGTGGAGAGACCCAGTACTTC
TRBV7-2	.	TRBD1	TRBJ1-1	CASSLSTGVNTEAFF	TGTGCCAGCAGCCTCTCGACAGGGGTGAACACTGAAGCTTTCTTT
TRBV6-5	.	.	TRBJ1-5	CASSFEGQYSNQPQHF	TGTGCCAGCAGTTTTGAAGGACAATATAGCAATCAGCCCCAGCATTTT
TRBV28	.	.	TRBJ1-2	CASSTTLGLNYGYTF	TGTGCCAGCAGTACCACTCTGGGCCTTAACTATGGCTACACCTTC
TRBV5-4	.	.	TRBJ2-7	CASSYRDKTYEQYF	TGTGCCAGCAGCTACCGGGACAAAACCTACGAGCAGTACTTC
TRBV7-9	once	.	TRBJ2-2	CASSRGGTGELFF	TGTGCCAGCAGCAGAGGGGGCACCGGGGAGCTGTTTTTT
TRBV7-3	.	TRBD1	TRBJ2-1	CASSLGPPGQSNEQFF	TGTGCCAGCAGCTTAGGCCCGCCGGGACAGAGCAATGAGCAGTTCTTC
TRBV5-4	.	.	TRBJ2-3	CASSLFQGMRTDTQYF	TGTGCCAGCAGCTTGTTTCAGGGGATGCGCACAGATACGCAGTATTTT
TRBV19	.	TRBD1	TRBJ1-1	CASSLGTGINTEAFF	TGTGCCAGTAGTCTTGGGACAGGGATTAACACTGAAGCTTTCTTT
TRBV28	.	TRBD1	TRBJ1-1	CASSEAGTGWGRPEAFF	TGTGCCAGCAGCGAAGCCGGGACAGGCTGGGGTAGGCCTGAAGCTTTCTTT
TRBV7-9	.	.	TRBJ1-2	CASSFSAGGSYGYTF	TGTGCCAGCAGCTTTTCGGCCGGCGGGAGCTATGGCTACACCTTC
TRBV7-8	few	TRBD1	TRBJ1-4	CASGMGQPNEKLFF	TGTGCCAGCGGGATGGGACAGCCTAATGAAAAACTGTTTTTT
TRBV6-5	.	TRBD1	TRBJ1-1	CASQGQGNTEAFF	TGTGCCAGCCAGGGACAGGGGAACACTGAAGCTTTCTTT
TRBV15	.	.	TRBJ2-1	CATSRAGTYNEQFF	TGTGCCACCAGCAGAGCGGGGACTTACAATGAGCAGTTCTTC
TRBV29-1	.	.	TRBJ1-4	CSVTGGGTSSEKLFF	TGCAGCGTCACCGGCGGAGGTACCTCCAGCGAAAAACTGTTTTTT
TRBV10-3	.	TRBD1	TRBJ2-3	CATGQGSSTDTQYF	TGTGCCACGGGACAGGGATCTAGCACAGATACGCAGTATTTT
TRBV9	.	.	TRBJ2-3	CASSARAGTNTDTQYF	TGTGCCAGCAGCGCAAGAGCCGGGACAAACACAGATACGCAGTATTTT
TRBV6-5	.	TRBD1	TRBJ1-1	CASSRTGPNTEAFF	TGTGCCAGCAGCCGGACAGGGCCGAACACTGAAGCTTTCTTT
TRBV6-1	.	TRBD2	TRBJ2-3	CASSGQGLAGTDTQYF	TGTGCCAGCAGTGGACAGGGACTAGCGGGCACAGATACGCAGTATTTT
TRBV6-5	.	TRBD2	TRBJ2-7	CASSPGTSLQYEQYF	TGTGCCAGCAGCCCCGGGACTAGCCTTCAGTACGAGCAGTACTTC
TRBV12-3/TRBV12-4	.	.	TRBJ2-3	CASSLDRRQYF	TGTGCCAGCAGTCTTGACAGAAGGCAGTATTTT